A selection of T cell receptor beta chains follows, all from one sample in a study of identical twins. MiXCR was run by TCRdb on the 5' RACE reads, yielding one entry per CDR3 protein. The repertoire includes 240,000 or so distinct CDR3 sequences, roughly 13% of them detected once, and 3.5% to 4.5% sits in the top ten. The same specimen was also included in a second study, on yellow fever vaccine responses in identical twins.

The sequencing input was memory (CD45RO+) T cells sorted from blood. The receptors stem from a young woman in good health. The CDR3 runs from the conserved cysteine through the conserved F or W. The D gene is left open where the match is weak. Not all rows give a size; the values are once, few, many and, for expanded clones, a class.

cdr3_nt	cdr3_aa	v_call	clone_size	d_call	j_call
TGTGCCTGGAAGACTATCTTCGAGATGGGGGGCTACACCTTC	CAWKTIFEMGGYTF	TRBV30	few	-	TRBJ1-2
TGTGCCAGCAGCTTAGGGGTGAACACTGAAGCTTTCTTT	CASSLGVNTEAFF	TRBV5-1	many	-	TRBJ1-1
TGTGCCAGCAGTTTTCGGGGGAACACAGATACGCAGTATTTT	CASSFRGNTDTQYF	TRBV27	few	-	TRBJ2-3
TGTGCCAGCAGCCAAACCGGGAAATTCTACGAGCAGTACTTC	CASSQTGKFYEQYF	TRBV7-2	many	-	TRBJ2-7
TGCAGTGCAACTAGCGGGAGGGGGGGGGACATTCAGTACTTC	CSATSGRGGDIQYF	TRBV20-1	few	TRBD2	TRBJ2-4
TGTGCCATCAGTGGTAGCACAGGGTCTAATGAAAAACTGTTTTTT	CAISGSTGSNEKLFF	TRBV10-3	many	-	TRBJ1-4
TGTGCCAGCAGCCGCCGGGACTCAACTAATGAAAAACTGTTTTTT	CASSRRDSTNEKLFF	TRBV5-5	-	-	TRBJ1-4
TGTGCCAGCAGGGACAGATTGACCGAAGCTTTCTTT	CASRDRLTEAFF	TRBV28	-	-	TRBJ1-1
TGTGCCAGCAGTGAAGCGCCTAGCGGGGGGCCTTATAGCACAGATACGCAGTATTTT	CASSEAPSGGPYSTDTQYF	TRBV2	-	TRBD2	TRBJ2-3
TGCGCCAGCAGCCAAGGGGGTGAGGGCCGATACGAGCAGTACTTC	CASSQGGEGRYEQYF	TRBV4-3	many	-	TRBJ2-7
TGTGCCAGCAGTTTAAAAAGCCAGGGGGTCCCCTACGAGCAGTACTTC	CASSLKSQGVPYEQYF	TRBV27	few	TRBD1	TRBJ2-7
TGCGCCAGCAACCGTGCTCCCGGGGAGACCCAGTACTTC	CASNRAPGETQYF	TRBV5-1	-	-	TRBJ2-5
TGTGCCACTTGGACAGGGGTAAACAATCAGCCCCAGCATTTT	CATWTGVNNQPQHF	TRBV28	many	TRBD1	TRBJ1-5
TGTGCCAGCAGCCAAGACAGCGGGAGCTCCTACGAGCAGTACTTC	CASSQDSGSSYEQYF	TRBV4-2	many	TRBD2	TRBJ2-7
TGTGCCAGCAGTGATTTGGGTATTAGCGGAGATTACGAGCAGTACTTC	CASSDLGISGDYEQYF	TRBV2	-	-	TRBJ2-7
TGTGCCAGCAGCTTAGGGGCGGCGGGTGGCACAGATACGCAGTATTTT	CASSLGAAGGTDTQYF	TRBV7-2	few	-	TRBJ2-3
TGTGCCTGGAGTGGCTTACACGGGGACCTGCCCTTAGGGGCCAACGTCCTGACTTTC	CAWSGLHGDLPLGANVLTF	TRBV30	few	-	TRBJ2-6
TGCAGTGCTAGTGGTGCCGACCAGTCTTCACCCCTCCACTTT	CSASGADQSSPLHF	TRBV20-1	many	-	TRBJ1-6
TGCAGTGCTAGAGTAGGGTTCGAAGCTTTCTTT	CSARVGFEAFF	TRBV20-1	many	-	TRBJ1-1
TGTGCCAGCAGTGCCCTGACAGGGGGCTACGAGCAGTACTTC	CASSALTGGYEQYF	TRBV6-1	many	TRBD1	TRBJ2-7
TGTGCCAGCAGCCTACAAAGAGGACTAGCGGGAGGTGAAAATGAGCAGTTCTTC	CASSLQRGLAGGENEQFF	TRBV11-1	few	TRBD2	TRBJ2-1
TGTGCCAGCAGCTACACAGGGGGCGCAGGCAATGAGCAGTTCTTC	CASSYTGGAGNEQFF	TRBV5-5	-	TRBD1	TRBJ2-1
TGTGCCAGCGGCGAACTCAGCAATGAGCAGTTCTTC	CASGELSNEQFF	TRBV18	few	-	TRBJ2-1
TGCAGTGTTCCGGGACTAGCGGGGGGGAGGTCCTACAATGAGCAGTTCTTC	CSVPGLAGGRSYNEQFF	TRBV20-1	few	TRBD2	TRBJ2-1
TGTGCCAGCAGCTCAGGGCTGTTAGGCGAGCAGTACTTC	CASSSGLLGEQYF	TRBV7-2	-	-	TRBJ2-7
TGTGCCACCAGCAGGGAAGCCGGGACTAGCGGCTACGAGCAGTACTTC	CATSREAGTSGYEQYF	TRBV15	-	TRBD2	TRBJ2-7
TGCAGTGCTAACCCCCCGGACAGTAGCACAGATACGCAGTATTTT	CSANPPDSSTDTQYF	TRBV20-1	few	-	TRBJ2-3
TGTGCCAGCGACACGGGAGGATCGTATGAGCAGTTCTTC	CASDTGGSYEQFF	TRBV2	-	TRBD2	TRBJ2-1
TGCGCCAGCAGTACCGGAGGCGGAGAGACCCAGTACTTC	CASSTGGGETQYF	TRBV5-1	-	-	TRBJ2-5
TGTGCCAGCAGCCCATCGACTAGCGGGAGGCGCACCGGGGAGCTGTTTTTT	CASSPSTSGRRTGELFF	TRBV12-3/TRBV12-4	few	TRBD2	TRBJ2-2
TGCAGTGCTAGATTTAGCGGGAGAGGTAACATTCAGTACTTC	CSARFSGRGNIQYF	TRBV20-1	many	TRBD2	TRBJ2-4
TGTGCCAGCAGCTTAGGGGGGAGTAAACGGGAGCAGTACTTC	CASSLGGSKREQYF	TRBV11-2	many	-	TRBJ2-7
TGCAGTGCTAGAGATTTGGGGCATAACAATCAGCCCCAGCATTTT	CSARDLGHNNQPQHF	TRBV20-1	-	-	TRBJ1-5
TGCAGTGCACCCTCCAGGGGGCTAGCTCAGCCCCAGCATTTT	CSAPSRGLAQPQHF	TRBV20-1	many	TRBD1	TRBJ1-5
TGTGCCAGTCGAAATGACAGGGGTCGACAGTTCTTC	CASRNDRGRQFF	TRBV2	-	TRBD1	TRBJ2-1
TGTGCCAGCAGCTTTCAAGCGGGCCTATCATACAATGAGCAGTTCTTC	CASSFQAGLSYNEQFF	TRBV11-2	-	-	TRBJ2-1
TGCAGTGCTAGACTGGACAGGGGAAGGACTGATGGCTACACCTTC	CSARLDRGRTDGYTF	TRBV20-1	few	TRBD1	TRBJ1-2
TGTGCCAGCAGTTTGAGTTCTACGAACACAGATACGCAGTATTTT	CASSLSSTNTDTQYF	TRBV12-3/TRBV12-4	-	-	TRBJ2-3
TGTGCCAGCAGCGTCCCGAGGGGCGGGAGAACAGATACGCAGTATTTT	CASSVPRGGRTDTQYF	TRBV7-2	-	TRBD2	TRBJ2-3
TGTGCTTTAACAGGGTGGGACACCCAAAAGGCATTCGAGAGCTCCTACAATGAGCAGTTCTTC	CALTGWDTQKAFESSYNEQFF	TRBV6-4	many	-	TRBJ2-1
TGCAGTGCTTACTTAGCGGAAGATACGCAGTATTTT	CSAYLAEDTQYF	TRBV20-1	-	-	TRBJ2-3
TGTGCCAGCAGTGCGGGAGGCTACGAGCAGTACTTC	CASSAGGYEQYF	TRBV28	few	TRBD2	TRBJ2-7
TGCGCCAGCAGTCAGACAGCGACCCCTTACAATGAGCAGTTCTTC	CASSQTATPYNEQFF	TRBV5-1	-	-	TRBJ2-1
TGTGCCAGCAGTCAACAGAAAATCTACGAGCAGTACTTC	CASSQQKIYEQYF	TRBV12-3/TRBV12-4	few	-	TRBJ2-7
TGTGCCAGTAGTATCCATACGCCGGGACAAGGCTACTACGAGCAGTACTTC	CASSIHTPGQGYYEQYF	TRBV19	-	-	TRBJ2-7
TGTGCCAGCAGCGTAGATCTCCAAGAGACCCAGTACTTC	CASSVDLQETQYF	TRBV9	-	-	TRBJ2-5